This TCR beta chain was recorded in a study of T cell changes during pregnancy in multiple sclerosis. TCRdb's copy holds only in-frame clones and misses some; the assay was immunoSEQ multiplex PCR. Seen here are about 64,000 clones, 90% observed once, and the top ten hold roughly 2.2%. The V end lost 2 bases, the J end lost 7 bases, and 11 bases lay between the germline ends. Per germline, CDR1 SNHLY and CDR2 FYNNEI. The CDR3 spans 13 residues. This sequence joins TRBV2 and TRBJ1-2; D is uncertain. Specimen: peripheral blood, collected in the second trimester of pregnancy. The source is a female donor in good health, enrolled as a control in a pregnancy study. For the CDR3, the DNA is TGTGCCAGCAGTGAATCGAGTACGTCTGGCTACACCTTC. Residues: CASSESSTSGYTF. Full variable domain (rest looked up from reference TRBV2 and TRBJ1-2): EPEVTQTPSHQVTQMGQEVILRCVPISNHLYFYWYRQILGQKVEFLVSFYNNEISEKSEIFDDQFSVERPDGSNFTLKIRSTKLEDSAMYFCASSESSTSGYTFGSGTRLTVV.